Each of the 6 T cell receptor beta chains below was sequenced from the same sample in a study of T cell changes during pregnancy in multiple sclerosis. The assay was immunoSEQ multiplex PCR, and TCRdb's table has in-frame clones only and misses some. The table includes around 79,000 clones, around 90% detected once. The specimen was CD4+ T cells from peripheral blood mononuclear cells, collected in the second trimester of pregnancy. These receptors were collected from a female donor with multiple sclerosis, enrolled in a pregnancy study.

This clone was detected only once. This rearrangement joins TRBV5-8 to TRBJ1-2, with D possibly matching TRBD1 (5 bases). The CDR3 extends over 14 amino acids. Germline V CDR1 and CDR2: SGHTS, YDEGEE. Trimming shortened V by 4 bases and J by 4 bases, and 14 bases separated the two germline ends. The chain's CDR3 is CASSLTRGVYGYTF. CDR3 nucleotides: TGTGCCAGCAGCCTGACCCGGGGGGTCTATGGCTACACCTTC.

The CDR3 sequence: CATSTQGRGNTEAFF. The CDR3 nucleotides read TGTGCCACCAGCACCCAGGGGCGAGGGAACACTGAAGCTTTCTTT. V is TRBV15 and J is TRBJ1-1; TRBD1 is a possible D gene (6 bases). V lost 4 bases and J lost 1, with 13 bases in between. CDR3 length: 15 residues. Germline loops: CDR1 LNHNV, CDR2 YYDKDF (reference sequence). The full variable domain, rest sourced from reference TRBV15 and TRBJ1-1, is DAMVIQNPRYQVTQFGKPVTLSCSQTLNHNVMYWYQQKSSQAPKLLFHYYDKDFNNEADTPDNFQSRRPNTSFCFLDIRSPGLGDTAMYLCATSTQGRGNTEAFFGQGTRLTVV.

This sequence joins TRBV5-4 and TRBJ1-1; no reliable D call. Germline assignment: CDR1 SGHNT and CDR2 YYREEE (reference sequence). The CDR3 consists of 12 residues. V gave up 7 bases and J gave up 4 bases, with 11 bases separating them. The CDR3 reads CASGGRSTEAFF. CDR3 DNA sequence: TGTGCCAGCGGCGGGAGGAGCACTGAAGCTTTCTTT.

V is TRBV18 and J is TRBJ2-7; D is unresolved. The V end lost 0 bases, the J end lost 0 bases, and 9 bases lay between the germline ends. The CDR3 is 15 residues long. In germline, CDR1 is KGHSH, CDR2 LQKENI. This CDR3 is CASSPPTSLSYEQYF. The DNA of the CDR3 is TGTGCCAGCTCACCACCTACATCTCTCTCCTACGAGCAGTACTTC.

CDR3 in amino acids: CASSLGPGNTIYF. The CDR3 DNA reads as TGTGCCAGCAGTTTGGGGCCTGGAAACACCATATATTTT. The chain uses TRBV28 and TRBJ1-3, with D perhaps TRBD1 (5 bases). The CDR3 loop spans 13 amino acids. V lost 3 bases and J lost 2, with 5 bases in between. Germline assignment: CDR1 MDHEN and CDR2 SYDVKM.

The chain combines TRBV9 with TRBJ1-6, with D uncertain. The CDR3 sequence is 14 residues long. Germline-derived CDR1 and CDR2 are SGDLS and YYNGEE. The V and J ends lost 0 bases and 9 bases respectively, with 10 bases between them. CDR3 sequence (DNA): TGTGCCAGCAGCGTAGCCGACGGGAGTTCACCCCTCCACTTT. Amino acid sequence: CASSVADGSSPLHF.